This TCR beta chain was identified in a study of a mutant IDH1 vaccine in newly diagnosed glioma. The sample's time point: baseline, week 1 (first vaccination visit). Treatment denoted: pre-vaccination baseline after standard-of-care therapy. This clone was counted between two and nine times. The table came from immunoSEQ multiplex PCR; TCRdb's copy has only in-frame clones and leaves some out. The table lists fewer than 65,000 clones, 65% to 80% of them singletons, with about 2% in the top ten. Germline V gives CDR1 SQVTM, CDR2 ANQGSEA. Trimming pared 4 bases from V and 4 bases from J, leaving 14 bases between. The CDR3 consists of 13 residues.

The source material was PBMCs, sampled from a glioma patient treated with radiotherapy, temozolomide or both. This clonotype originated in a middle-aged woman with glioma. The chain has TRBV29-1 and TRBJ2-7, with D tentatively TRBD2 (6 bases). The CDR3, as DNA: TGCAGCGTTGGAGGAATGGGGGGTTACGAGCAGTACTTC. It yields the protein CSVGGMGGYEQYF.